Listed below are T cell receptor beta chains from one sample, sequenced in a study of blood T cells in healthy people across ages. TCRdb called the 5' RACE reads again in MiXCR, with one record for every CDR3 protein. The sample records 550,000 to 650,000 distinct CDR3 sequences, approximately 26% being singletons. The sample was also reused in another study, on T cells of mothers and their children.

Sequencing was done on a sample of blood. These receptors were taken from a boy aged 2 to 10 in good health. CDR3s include the opening cysteine and the closing phenylalanine or tryptophan. The order of the fields is V gene, clone size, D gene, J gene, CDR3 protein, CDR3 DNA. The D gene is left open where the match is weak. Size is omitted from some rows. Given values are once, few, many or a class for expanded clones.

V: TRBV29-1
size: few
D: -
J: TRBJ1-1
CDR3: CSVGGQNSDTEAFF
DNA: TGCAGCGTGGGCGGGCAAAACAGTGACACTGAAGCTTTCTTT

V: TRBV29-1
size: few
D: TRBD1
J: TRBJ2-2
CDR3: CSVEAGGHYTGELFF
DNA: TGCAGCGTTGAAGCAGGGGGACACTACACCGGGGAGCTGTTTTTT

V: TRBV6-6
size: -
D: -
J: TRBJ2-3
CDR3: CASSYSSSRGDTQYF
DNA: TGTGCCAGCAGTTACTCAAGCTCCCGAGGAGATACGCAGTATTTT

V: TRBV6-2/TRBV6-3
size: few
D: TRBD2
J: TRBJ2-4
CDR3: CASSPGLAGFKNIQYF
DNA: TGTGCCAGCAGTCCGGGACTAGCGGGGTTTAAAAACATTCAGTACTTC

V: TRBV21-1
size: few
D: -
J: TRBJ2-1
CDR3: CASSKYSPRGLEQFF
DNA: TGTGCCAGCAGCAAATATTCACCAAGGGGCCTAGAGCAGTTCTTC

V: TRBV10-3
size: -
D: TRBD1
J: TRBJ2-5
CDR3: CAISDGQGIQETQYF
DNA: TGTGCCATCAGTGACGGACAGGGGATTCAAGAGACCCAGTACTTC

V: TRBV2
size: -
D: -
J: TRBJ2-7
CDR3: CASSDQGGYEQYF
DNA: TGTGCCAGCAGTGACCAGGGGGGGTACGAGCAGTACTTC

V: TRBV5-5
size: -
D: -
J: TRBJ1-2
CDR3: CASEGNNYGYTF
DNA: TGTGCCAGCGAGGGAAATAACTATGGCTACACCTTC

V: TRBV3-1
size: -
D: TRBD1
J: TRBJ1-2
CDR3: CASSRRDSNYGYTF
DNA: TGTGCCAGCAGCCGGCGGGACAGTAACTATGGCTACACCTTC

V: TRBV7-9
size: -
D: -
J: TRBJ2-5
CDR3: CASSPRDF
DNA: TGTGCCAGCAGTCCCCGGGACTTC

V: TRBV18
size: -
D: -
J: TRBJ1-2
CDR3: CASSPLGADGYTF
DNA: TGTGCCAGCTCACCACTAGGGGCGGATGGCTACACCTTC

V: TRBV2
size: many
D: -
J: TRBJ1-6
CDR3: CASSVDSRNSPLHF
DNA: TGTGCCAGCAGTGTGGACTCGAGAAATTCACCCCTCCACTTT

V: TRBV27
size: few
D: -
J: TRBJ1-1
CDR3: CASSLQGSEAFF
DNA: TGTGCCAGCAGTTTACAGGGTTCTGAAGCTTTCTTT

V: TRBV5-6
size: few
D: -
J: TRBJ2-1
CDR3: CASSPEGGLGTSYNEQFF
DNA: TGTGCCAGCAGCCCTGAGGGCGGTCTAGGAACCTCCTACAATGAGCAGTTCTTC

V: TRBV7-8
size: -
D: -
J: TRBJ1-2
CDR3: CASSTDRTQNYGYTF
DNA: TGTGCCAGCAGCACGGACCGGACACAGAACTATGGCTACACCTTC

V: TRBV6-9
size: many
D: -
J: TRBJ1-5
CDR3: CASSSDQPQHF
DNA: TGTGCCAGCAGTTCAGATCAGCCCCAGCATTTT

V: TRBV6-2/TRBV6-3
size: -
D: TRBD1
J: TRBJ1-1
CDR3: CASTRQGMPEAFF
DNA: TGTGCCAGCACTCGACAGGGGATGCCTGAAGCTTTCTTT

V: TRBV5-1
size: -
D: TRBD1
J: TRBJ1-1
CDR3: CASSIGQGSEAFF
DNA: TGCGCCAGCAGCATAGGACAGGGTTCCGAAGCTTTCTTT

V: TRBV12-3/TRBV12-4
size: few
D: -
J: TRBJ2-4
CDR3: CASSSQAQIAKNIQYF
DNA: TGTGCCAGCAGCTCTCAGGCACAGATAGCCAAAAACATTCAGTACTTC

V: TRBV2
size: -
D: TRBD1
J: TRBJ1-2
CDR3: CAGSAGTVFGGYTF
DNA: TGTGCCGGCAGTGCGGGGACAGTTTTCGGTGGCTACACCTTC

V: TRBV9
size: -
D: -
J: TRBJ2-3
CDR3: CASSGVIRDTQYF
DNA: TGTGCCAGCAGCGGGGTCATTCGAGATACGCAGTATTTT

V: TRBV7-3
size: -
D: -
J: TRBJ2-2
CDR3: CASRSQPTGELFF
DNA: TGTGCCAGCAGGTCACAGCCTACCGGGGAGCTGTTTTTT

V: TRBV5-5
size: -
D: -
J: TRBJ1-4
CDR3: CASSLGTHNEKLFF
DNA: TGTGCCAGCAGCTTGGGGACACATAATGAAAAACTGTTTTTT

V: TRBV25-1
size: -
D: -
J: TRBJ1-2
CDR3: CASRDTYGYTF
DNA: TGTGCCAGCAGGGACACCTATGGCTACACCTTC

V: TRBV10-1
size: -
D: -
J: TRBJ2-1
CDR3: CASSEKVAVLNEQFF
DNA: TGCGCCAGCAGTGAAAAAGTAGCGGTGTTGAATGAGCAGTTCTTC